Shown below are 3 T cell receptor beta chains from a single sample sequenced in a study of OX40 agonist ivuxolimab in advanced cancers. The protocol was immunoSEQ multiplex PCR, while the TCRdb copy is restricted to in-frame clones and leaves out a portion. The sample carries 150,000 to 190,000 clones, 94% recorded once. Here the sequenced sample was CD4+ or CD8+ T cells sorted from blood, taken in a trial of the OX40 agonist ivuxolimab. These receptors originate from an adult with an advanced solid tumor such as melanoma, head and neck, liver or kidney cancer.

This sequence joins TRBV19 and TRBJ1-3; D unclear. Germline V gene lookup returns CDR1 LNHDA and CDR2 SQIVND (reference sequence). The ends were cut back, 3 bases at V and 0 bases at J, with 9 bases in the middle. The CDR3 totals 15 residues. The CDR3 region is CASSMTRVSGNTIYF. In DNA, the CDR3 is TGTGCCAGTAGTATGACAAGAGTCTCTGGAAACACCATATATTTT.

The V and J genes are TRBV29-1 and TRBJ1-1; D is unresolved. V was pared by 4 bases and J by 1 base, with 7 bases between. Per the germline V gene, CDR1 is SQVTM and CDR2 is ANQGSEA. The CDR3 sequence is 12 residues long. This chain's CDR3 is CSVVRQNTEAFF. CDR3 DNA: TGCAGCGTTGTTCGGCAGAACACTGAAGCTTTCTTT. Supplemented by reference TRBV29-1 and TRBJ1-1, the full variable domain reads SAVISQKPSRDICQRGTSLTIQCQVDSQVTMMFWYRQQPGQSLTLIATANQGSEATYESGFVIDKFPISRPNLTFSTLTVSNMSPEDSSIYLCSVVRQNTEAFFGQGTRLTVV.

CDR3 DNA sequence: TGTGCCAGCAGCTTAGTTTCCCACAGGGGGCAAGAGCAGTACTTC. Its protein product is CASSLVSHRGQEQYF. The chain couples TRBV11-2 to TRBJ2-7, with 9 bases aligning to TRBD1. V was pared by 1 base and J by 7 bases, with 8 bases of the junction left unmatched. The CDR3 is made up of 15 amino acids. The germline V gene encodes CDR1 SGHAT and CDR2 FQNNGV.